A selection of T cell receptor beta chains follows, all from one sample in a study of blood T cell repertoires in COVID-19. Method: immunoSEQ multiplex PCR; TCRdb's copy keeps in-frame clones and lacks some. This sample yields some 97,000 clones, of which roughly 92% are seen a single time; 0.85% to 1% belongs to the top ten. Sequencing used peripheral blood. These receptors were taken from a man aged 55 to 70 with acute or convalescent COVID-19. Each CDR3 is given with its conserved first and last residue. The D gene is left open where the match is weak. Clone size appears in some rows only: once, few, many, or a class for an expanded clone.

D,J,V,size,DNA,CDR3
-,TRBJ2-3,TRBV19,once,TGTGCCAGTAGTACCGTCCCCACAGGGCAAACAGATACGCAGTATTTT,CASSTVPTGQTDTQYF
-,TRBJ1-2,TRBV7-9,-,TGTGCCAGCAGCCGAGCGGGGGATTATGGCTACACCTTC,CASSRAGDYGYTF
TRBD1,TRBJ1-1,TRBV28,-,TGTGCCATCACAGGGGTCAGAGAAGCTTTCTTT,CAITGVREAFF
TRBD2,TRBJ2-1,TRBV24-1,-,TGTGCCACCAGTGATTGGGGGGGGAATAGCTCCTACAATGAGCAGTTCTTC,CATSDWGGNSSYNEQFF
-,TRBJ1-2,TRBV2,few,TGTGCCAGCAGCGCGAACCAGCCGCAGGGGATTAACTATGGCTACACCTTC,CASSANQPQGINYGYTF
-,TRBJ2-7,TRBV27,-,TGTGCCAGCAGTTTGGGTCTAGCCTACGAGCAGTACTTC,CASSLGLAYEQYF
TRBD1,TRBJ2-1,TRBV5-4,-,TGTGCCAGCAGTCGGGACAGGAGGAATGAGCAGTTCTTC,CASSRDRRNEQFF
TRBD1,TRBJ1-1,TRBV27,-,TGTGCCAGCAGTGTACAGGGGCGCACTGAAGCTTTCTTT,CASSVQGRTEAFF
-,TRBJ1-5,TRBV19,-,TGTGCCAGTAGACCGGGGGACGGCCATCAGCCCCAGCATTTT,CASRPGDGHQPQHF
-,TRBJ2-2,TRBV29-1,-,TGCAGCGCCCTCGCCAGGGGATTCACCGGGGAGCTGTTTTTT,CSALARGFTGELFF
TRBD2,TRBJ2-5,TRBV18,-,TGTGCCAGCTCTCCTGGACTAGCGGGCCTCCAAGAGACCCAGTACTTC,CASSPGLAGLQETQYF
-,TRBJ1-1,TRBV29-1,-,TGCAGCGTTGAAGTGGCGGGGCCGAACACTGAAGCTTTCTTT,CSVEVAGPNTEAFF
TRBD2,TRBJ2-7,TRBV19,-,TGTGCCAGTAGTCCCCCGGGAGGCCGATACGAGCAGTACTTC,CASSPPGGRYEQYF
TRBD2,TRBJ2-1,TRBV9,-,TGTGCCAGCAGCCCCCATCCGGGACTAGCGGGAGGGCCATCGCTCAATGAGCAGTTCTTC,CASSPHPGLAGGPSLNEQFF
TRBD2,TRBJ2-1,TRBV9,-,TGTGCCAGCAGCGAGGGACTAGAATATGATGAGCAGTTCTTC,CASSEGLEYDEQFF
TRBD1,TRBJ1-1,TRBV23-1,few,TGCGCCAGCAGTCAATCGAGTTCCCGACAGGGAAGAGAAGCGAACACTGAAGCTTTCTTT,CASSQSSSRQGREANTEAFF
-,TRBJ1-5,TRBV6-5,-,TGTGCCAGCGGGGCGTATAGCAATCAGCCCCAGCATTTT,CASGAYSNQPQHF